This note documents a single T cell receptor beta chain sequence. Its antigen has not been determined. Its ends do not fully match the called genes, so a read error is possible. The data belong to a study of tumor-infiltrating lymphocytes in oesophageal squamous cell carcinoma (dated by TCRdb to 2015 to 2016). Library prep was done by PCR. Reads for this sample came from an Illumina HiSeq 2000. The public reads were run again by TCRdb, first through fastp at Q25 and then through MiXCR, and only productive beta chains were kept. Each CDR3 protein gets just one entry, which takes the most common genes and DNA from the rows behind it. The sample has fewer than 20,000 distinct CDR3 sequences on record, roughly 43% of them singletons. Roughly 13% of the sample is held by the ten biggest clonotypes. The germline V gene (reference sequence) yields WNHNN for CDR1 and SYGVQD for CDR2. Counted from cysteine to phenylalanine, this CDR3 has 14 amino acids. Only the CDR3 part of the read is kept: 42 bases, read in frame from the first base.

The specimen sequenced was normal esophageal tissue next to the tumor. The rearrangement joined TRBV10-1 to TRBJ2-7; perhaps TRBD2 is the D gene, with 5 bases matching. This sequence originates from a male donor with esophageal squamous cell carcinoma. In nucleotide form, the sequence is TGCGCCAGCAGTGAGTCGTTTAGGAGAAATGAGCGGTTCTTC. This translates into CASSESFRRNERFF.